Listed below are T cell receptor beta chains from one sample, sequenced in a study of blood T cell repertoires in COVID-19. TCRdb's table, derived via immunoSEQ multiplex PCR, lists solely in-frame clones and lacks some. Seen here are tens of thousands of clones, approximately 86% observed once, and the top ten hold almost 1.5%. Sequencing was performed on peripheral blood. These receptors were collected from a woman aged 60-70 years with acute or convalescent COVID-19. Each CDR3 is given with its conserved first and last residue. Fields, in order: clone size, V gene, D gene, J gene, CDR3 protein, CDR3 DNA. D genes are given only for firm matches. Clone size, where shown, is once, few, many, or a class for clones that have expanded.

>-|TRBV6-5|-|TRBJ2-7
CASSYGGASYEQYF
TGTGCCAGCAGTTACGGGGGGGCCTCCTACGAGCAGTACTTC
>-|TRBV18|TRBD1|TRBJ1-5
CASSPTGLDQPQHF
TGTGCCAGCTCACCGACAGGGTTGGATCAGCCCCAGCATTTT
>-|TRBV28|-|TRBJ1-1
CASRSGGGGAEAFF
TGTGCCAGCAGATCGGGGGGAGGGGGAGCTGAAGCTTTCTTT
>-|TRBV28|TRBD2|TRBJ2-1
CASSFIAGGYNEQFF
TGTGCCAGCAGTTTCATAGCGGGGGGTTACAATGAGCAGTTCTTC
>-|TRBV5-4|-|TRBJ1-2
CASSLTGDTNYGYTF
TGTGCCAGCAGCTTGACAGGCGACACAAACTATGGCTACACCTTC
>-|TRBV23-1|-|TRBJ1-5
CASSQSRRSDLQKNQPQHF
TGCGCCAGCAGTCAATCACGGAGGTCGGACCTGCAGAAAAATCAGCCCCAGCATTTT
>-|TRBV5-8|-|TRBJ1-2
CASSMVDSIYGYTF
TGTGCCAGCAGCATGGTCGACAGCATCTATGGCTACACCTTC
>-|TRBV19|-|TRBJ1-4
CASSIEGSNEKLFF
TGTGCCAGTAGTATAGAGGGCAGCAATGAAAAACTGTTTTTT
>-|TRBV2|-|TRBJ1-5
CASSLDQGQPQHF
TGTGCCAGCAGTTTAGATCAGGGGCAGCCCCAGCATTTT
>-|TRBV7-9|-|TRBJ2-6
CASSFQRPTSGANVLTF
TGTGCCAGCAGCTTTCAGCGGCCAACCTCTGGGGCCAACGTCCTGACTTTC
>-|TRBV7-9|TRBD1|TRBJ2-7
CASSSRDSHLYEQYF
TGTGCCAGCAGCTCCCGGGACAGCCATCTCTACGAGCAGTACTTC
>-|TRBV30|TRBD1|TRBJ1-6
CACTPTGSSYNSPLHF
TGTGCCTGCACCCCGACAGGGAGCTCCTATAATTCACCCCTCCACTTT
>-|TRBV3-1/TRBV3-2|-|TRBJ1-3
CASSQQGLGNTIYF
TGTGCCAGCAGCCAACAGGGACTCGGAAACACCATATATTTT
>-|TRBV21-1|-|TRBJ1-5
CASSKECFREGAGNQPQHF
TGTGCCAGCAGCAAAGAATGTTTCAGGGAGGGTGCGGGCAATCAGCCCCAGCATTTT
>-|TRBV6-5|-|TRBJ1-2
CASSTGIIGYTF
TGTGCCAGCAGCACAGGGATTATTGGCTACACCTTC
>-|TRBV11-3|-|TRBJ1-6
CASSLDRQGSGRRRNSPLHF
TGTGCCAGCAGCTTAGATAGGCAGGGTTCGGGCCGCAGACGTAATTCACCCCTCCACTTT
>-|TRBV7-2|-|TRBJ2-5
CASGRDSYQETQYF
TGTGCCAGCGGACGGGACTCCTATCAAGAGACCCAGTACTTC
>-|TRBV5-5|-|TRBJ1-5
CASSLQFSNQPQHF
TGTGCCAGCAGCTTGCAGTTTAGCAATCAGCCCCAGCATTTT
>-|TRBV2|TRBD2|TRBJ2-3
CASSEDGGGVYTQYF
TGTGCCAGCAGTGAAGATGGCGGGGGGGTTTACACGCAGTATTTT
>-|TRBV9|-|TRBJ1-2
CASSDWDLTYGYTF
TGTGCCAGCAGCGACTGGGACTTAACCTATGGCTACACCTTC
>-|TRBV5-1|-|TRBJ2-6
CASSLTPGGEGANVLTF
TGCGCCAGCAGCTTGACACCGGGGGGCGAAGGGGCCAACGTCCTGACTTTC
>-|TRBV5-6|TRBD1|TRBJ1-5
CASSLMTGGLGQPQHF
TGTGCCAGCAGCTTGATGACAGGGGGGCTTGGTCAGCCCCAGCATTTT
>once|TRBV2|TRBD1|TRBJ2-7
CASSGQAAYEQYF
TGTGCCAGCTCCGGACAGGCCGCCTACGAGCAGTACTTC
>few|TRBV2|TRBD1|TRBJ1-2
CASIDRDNYGYTF
TGTGCCAGCATCGACAGGGATAACTATGGCTACACCTTC
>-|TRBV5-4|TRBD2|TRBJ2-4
CASSSRTSGEDIQYF
TGTGCCAGCAGCTCGAGGACTAGCGGGGAGGACATTCAGTACTTC
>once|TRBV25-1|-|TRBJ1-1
CASSPLGGAGGTEAFF
TGTGCCAGCAGTCCCCTAGGGGGGGCTGGTGGCACTGAAGCTTTCTTT
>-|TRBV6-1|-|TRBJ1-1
CASSEEGSGTEAFF
TGTGCCAGCAGTGAAGAGGGGTCTGGCACTGAAGCTTTCTTT
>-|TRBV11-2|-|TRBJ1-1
CASSFRKREGTEAFF
TGTGCCAGCAGCTTTCGGAAGAGGGAGGGCACTGAAGCTTTCTTT
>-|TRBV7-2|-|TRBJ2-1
CASSLFNSPTEAKGGEQFF
TGTGCCAGCAGCTTATTTAATAGCCCGACCGAAGCAAAGGGAGGTGAGCAGTTCTTC
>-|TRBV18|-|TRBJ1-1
CASSSAPGYGEAFF
TGTGCCAGCTCATCAGCCCCAGGGTACGGTGAAGCTTTCTTT
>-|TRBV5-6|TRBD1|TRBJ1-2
CASVAGGGYGYTF
TGTGCCAGCGTTGCAGGGGGAGGCTATGGCTACACCTTC
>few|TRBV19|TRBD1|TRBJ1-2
CASSPRRTGVGYTF
TGTGCCAGTAGTCCCAGACGGACAGGGGTCGGCTACACCTTC
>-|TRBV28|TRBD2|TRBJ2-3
CASRRAKRLAGAGDTQYF
TGTGCCAGCAGAAGGGCAAAGAGACTAGCGGGGGCCGGAGATACGCAGTATTTT
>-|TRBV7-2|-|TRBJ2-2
CASSTTGTTGELFF
TGTGCCAGCAGCACCACAGGGACCACCGGGGAGCTGTTTTTT
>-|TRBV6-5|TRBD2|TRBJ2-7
CASTGLPDYEQYF
TGTGCCAGTACGGGACTACCCGACTACGAGCAGTACTTC
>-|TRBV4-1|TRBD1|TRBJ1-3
CASSQEGQGYSGNTIYF
TGCGCCAGCAGCCAAGAAGGACAGGGCTACTCTGGAAACACCATATATTTT
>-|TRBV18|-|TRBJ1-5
CASSSSIGPPLRSNQPQHF
TGTGCCAGCTCATCGTCAATTGGGCCCCCACTCCGGAGCAATCAGCCCCAGCATTTT
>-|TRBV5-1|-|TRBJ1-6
CASSIDGQPLHF
TGCGCCAGCAGCATTGATGGACAACCCCTCCACTTT
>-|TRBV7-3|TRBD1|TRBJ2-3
CASSRRTGNKDTQYF
TGTGCCAGCAGCCGTAGGACAGGGAACAAGGATACGCAGTATTTT
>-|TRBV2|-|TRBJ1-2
CASSEVSGPNYGYTF
TGTGCCAGCAGTGAGGTCTCAGGGCCGAACTATGGCTACACCTTC
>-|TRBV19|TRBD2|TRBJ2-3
CASSIVLAGGTDTQYF
TGTGCCAGTAGTATAGTACTAGCGGGAGGCACAGATACGCAGTATTTT
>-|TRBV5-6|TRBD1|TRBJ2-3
CASSLGGQVRDTQYF
TGTGCCAGCAGCTTGGGGGGACAGGTCAGAGATACGCAGTATTTT
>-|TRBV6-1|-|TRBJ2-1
CASSDAGAPQDEQFF
TGTGCCAGCAGTGATGCTGGGGCTCCTCAGGATGAGCAGTTCTTC
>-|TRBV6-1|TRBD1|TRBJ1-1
CASSESYRTGRTEAFF
TGTGCCAGCAGTGAATCATACAGGACAGGGCGAACTGAAGCTTTCTTT
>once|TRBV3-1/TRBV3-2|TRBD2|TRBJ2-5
CASKSSGGASETQYF
TGTGCCAGCAAATCTAGCGGGGGGGCCTCGGAGACCCAGTACTTC